A selection of T cell receptor beta chains follows, all from one sample in a study of technical replicates of blood from four donors. Some clones are missing from TCRdb's copy, which holds only in-frame ones; the method was immunoSEQ multiplex PCR. The data contain approximately 87,000 clones, 90% to 95% of them singletons. The specimen sequenced was T cells isolated from PBMCs. The receptors here all came from a human donor in good health. CDR3s include the opening cysteine and the closing phenylalanine or tryptophan. Each record gives: D gene, J gene, clone size, V gene, CDR3 DNA, CDR3 protein. D genes are given only for firm matches. A row's size may be missing; if present it is once, few, many or a size class.

>TRBD2|TRBJ2-5|-|TRBV11-3
TGTGCCAGCAGCTTAGGGGCCCTCATAGCGGGACGGGAAGAGACCCAGTACTTC
CASSLGALIAGREETQYF
>-|TRBJ2-1|once|TRBV27
TGTGCCAGCAGTTTATTGGGACCCCCGGGACTTTACAATGAGCAGTTCTTC
CASSLLGPPGLYNEQFF
>-|TRBJ2-1|once|TRBV7-2
TGTGCCAGCAGCTCGCTCGGTGAGCAGTTCTTC
CASSSLGEQFF
>-|TRBJ2-7|-|TRBV5-1
TGCGCCAGCAGCCCGGACTGGGACGAGCAGTACTTC
CASSPDWDEQYF
>TRBD2|TRBJ2-7|-|TRBV5-1
TGCGCCAGCAGCTTGGCTAGCGGGGCTTACGAGCAGTACTTC
CASSLASGAYEQYF
>-|TRBJ1-2|-|TRBV2
TGTGCCAGCAGTGATCCCGACAGTAACTATGGCTACACCTTC
CASSDPDSNYGYTF
>-|TRBJ2-1|-|TRBV7-3
TGTGCCAGCAGCCCGGGACTTCACAATGAGCAGTTCTTC
CASSPGLHNEQFF
>TRBD1|TRBJ2-7|-|TRBV5-8
TGTGCCAGCAGCTTCACGGGACAGACCACCTCCTACGAGCAGTACTTC
CASSFTGQTTSYEQYF
>TRBD2|TRBJ2-2|once|TRBV27
TGTGCCAGCAGAGCCACTAGCGGGAGTACCGGGGAGCTGTTTTTT
CASRATSGSTGELFF
>-|TRBJ1-3|-|TRBV7-2
TGTGCCAGCAGCTTAGGTAACAGGGCGGCCGGAAACACCATATATTTT
CASSLGNRAAGNTIYF
>-|TRBJ2-2|-|TRBV2
TGTGCCAGCAGCCCCCCCACAGGGAGGAACACCGGGGAGCTGTTTTTT
CASSPPTGRNTGELFF
>-|TRBJ1-2|-|TRBV4-1
TGCGCCAGCCGGCCGGGGGGGGCCTTTGCTAACTATGGCTACACCTTC
CASRPGGAFANYGYTF
>-|TRBJ1-4|-|TRBV7-9
TGTGCCAGCACCTCAGGCACGAAACTGTTTTTT
CASTSGTKLFF
>TRBD2|TRBJ2-3|-|TRBV7-3
TGTGCCAGCAGCTCTCGGACTAGCGGAGGAGATACGCAGTATTTT
CASSSRTSGGDTQYF
>-|TRBJ2-7|-|TRBV6-5
TGTGCCAGCCTCCGAGGGCCTGGGAACGAGCAGTACTTC
CASLRGPGNEQYF
>TRBD2|TRBJ2-3|-|TRBV13
TGTGCCAGCAGCTTAAGCGGACTAGCGGGAGCAGATACGCAGTATTTT
CASSLSGLAGADTQYF
>-|TRBJ2-5|-|TRBV7-2
TGTGCCAGCAGCCAAAGTGGAGGGAAGTGGGAGACCCAGTACTTC
CASSQSGGKWETQYF
>-|TRBJ2-7|once|TRBV27
TGTGCCAGCAGTTTATCCCGATCTAGTTTTCCTTACGAGCAGTACTTC
CASSLSRSSFPYEQYF
>TRBD2|TRBJ2-7|-|TRBV28
TGTGCCAGCAGGGTAGCGGGAGTCACCTACGAGCAGTACTTC
CASRVAGVTYEQYF
>TRBD1|TRBJ2-2|-|TRBV28
TGTGCCAGCAGTCTAATACACAGGGACAGGCTCGGCGGGGAGCTGTTTTTT
CASSLIHRDRLGGELFF
>TRBD2|TRBJ2-2|-|TRBV5-1
TGCGCCAGCAGCTTGGATGTAGCGGGACGCGGCGGGGAGCTGTTTTTT
CASSLDVAGRGGELFF
>-|TRBJ1-2|-|TRBV6-5
TGTGCCAGCAGTTACTCGGATCCAGGGATTTTAGGTGGCTACACCTTC
CASSYSDPGILGGYTF
>-|TRBJ2-3|-|TRBV2
TGTGCCAGCAGCCTACTGAGGCGGGACAGAGGGGGAGATACGCAGTATTTT
CASSLLRRDRGGDTQYF
>TRBD1|TRBJ2-3|-|TRBV6-6
TGTGCCAGCAGCAAGGGGGCTACCACAGATACGCAGTATTTT
CASSKGATTDTQYF
>-|TRBJ2-3|-|TRBV9
TGTGCCAGCAGCCCCGGGAGCACAGATACGCAGTATTTT
CASSPGSTDTQYF
>-|TRBJ2-5|-|TRBV9
TGTGCCAGCAGCATGCACGCGGACAGAAAAGAGACCCAGTACTTC
CASSMHADRKETQYF
>-|TRBJ2-7|-|TRBV6-5
TGTGCCAGCAGTCGCGACATCTCCTACGAGCAGTACTTC
CASSRDISYEQYF
>-|TRBJ1-1|-|TRBV18
TGTGCCAGCTCACCTACAGGGACCCCTGAAGCTTTCTTT
CASSPTGTPEAFF
>TRBD2|TRBJ2-7|-|TRBV6-1
TGTGCCGGAGGGACTAGCGGGAGCTCCTACGAGCAGTACTTC
CAGGTSGSSYEQYF
>TRBD2|TRBJ2-1|once|TRBV6-5
TGTGCCAGCGGCTCACTAGCGGGAGTTTGGAATGAGCAGTTCTTC
CASGSLAGVWNEQFF
>TRBD2|TRBJ2-1|-|TRBV5-4
TGTGCCACCTTAGCGGGACGAGGGGAGCAGTTCTTC
CATLAGRGEQFF
>-|TRBJ2-3|-|TRBV7-8
TGTGCCAGCAGCCTTGAACTCGCGGCCTTTGAGAACACAGATACGCAGTATTTT
CASSLELAAFENTDTQYF
>TRBD1|TRBJ2-3|once|TRBV11-2
TGTGCCAGCAGCTCAAACGCTCTGACAGGGGCCATTAGCACAGATACGCAGTATTTT
CASSSNALTGAISTDTQYF
>TRBD1|TRBJ2-3|-|TRBV29-1
TGCAGCGTTGAGGGACAGGGATTTACAGATACGCAGTATTTT
CSVEGQGFTDTQYF
>TRBD2|TRBJ2-1|once|TRBV19
TGTGCCAGTAGTATAGATTCGCTAGCGGGAGGGTCCTACAATGAGCAGTTCTTC
CASSIDSLAGGSYNEQFF
>-|TRBJ1-1|-|TRBV7-3
TGTGCCAGCAGCTTAGGTACCCTAAACACTGAAGCTTTCTTT
CASSLGTLNTEAFF
>-|TRBJ1-2|-|TRBV29-1
TGCAGCGTTGCTAATAGAGGGGAGGGGGACTATGGCTACACCTTC
CSVANRGEGDYGYTF
>-|TRBJ1-5|-|TRBV5-5
TGTGCCAGCAGTAATTACGGGATCCGCAATCAACCCCAGCATTTT
CASSNYGIRNQPQHF
>TRBD1|TRBJ1-1|-|TRBV4-3
TGCGCCAGCAGCCAAGAACTCGGACAGGCTTACACTGAAGCTTTCTTT
CASSQELGQAYTEAFF
>-|TRBJ2-1|-|TRBV28
TGTGCCAGCAGTTTTTACAGTTACAATGAGCAGTTCTTC
CASSFYSYNEQFF
>-|TRBJ2-7|-|TRBV4-1
TGCGCCAGCAGCGAAGGTCAAGACTTCTACGAGCAGTACTTC
CASSEGQDFYEQYF
>-|TRBJ1-1|-|TRBV28
TGTGCCAGCAGTGGGACTGGGGATTCCGCTGAAGCTTTCTTT
CASSGTGDSAEAFF
>TRBD1|TRBJ1-3|-|TRBV11-2
TGTGCCAGCAGCCAAGACACAACGGGACAGGGCCTCTCTGGAAACACCATATATTTT
CASSQDTTGQGLSGNTIYF
>TRBD1|TRBJ1-1|-|TRBV28
TGTGCCAGCAGTTTAGGGACAGGGCATGAGGGCACTGAAGCTTTCTTT
CASSLGTGHEGTEAFF
>TRBD2|TRBJ2-5|-|TRBV4-1
TGCGCCAGCAGCCAAGGCGGGACTAGCGGCCAAGAGACCCAGTACTTC
CASSQGGTSGQETQYF
>TRBD1|TRBJ1-1|-|TRBV29-1
TGCAGCGTAACGGGACAGGGGGTCGCTGAAGCTTTCTTT
CSVTGQGVAEAFF
>TRBD1|TRBJ1-4|-|TRBV28
TGTGCCAGCACCCATCAGGGGGAAGAAAAACTGTTTTTT
CASTHQGEEKLFF
>TRBD1|TRBJ2-5|-|TRBV18
TGTGCCAGCTCACCAGGGACAGCATCAAGAGAGACCCAGTACTTC
CASSPGTASRETQYF
>TRBD1|TRBJ1-5|-|TRBV19
TGTGCCACCAGGGGGCGCGCGAATCAGCCCCAGCATTTT
CATRGRANQPQHF
>-|TRBJ2-5|-|TRBV4-3
TGCGCCAGCAGCCAATGGTTAGCGGACGCTAGGGGAGAGACCCAGTACTTC
CASSQWLADARGETQYF
>TRBD2|TRBJ2-1|-|TRBV29-1
TGCAGCGTTGAAGGGCTAGCGGGAGTGGGTGAGCAGTTCTTC
CSVEGLAGVGEQFF
>TRBD2|TRBJ2-5|once|TRBV18
TGTGCCAGCTCACAATCGGGGACTAGCGTTGGGGAGACCCAGTACTTC
CASSQSGTSVGETQYF
>-|TRBJ1-2|-|TRBV29-1
TGCAGCGTTGATTACGGAGGGTCCTATGGCTACACCTTC
CSVDYGGSYGYTF
>TRBD1|TRBJ1-2|-|TRBV6-1
TGTGCCAGCAGTGAATCTCTCAGGGGGCCGTACACCTTC
CASSESLRGPYTF
>TRBD1|TRBJ1-2|once|TRBV23-1
TGCGCCAGAGGAAGGGACAGACCTAACTATGGCTACACCTTC
CARGRDRPNYGYTF
>TRBD2|TRBJ2-5|-|TRBV29-1
TGCAGCCTGTCGGGCGGGAGGAGGGCAGAGACCCAGTACTTC
CSLSGGRRAETQYF